Detailed here is one TCR beta chain. Its antigen remains unknown. Vbeta (60) and Jbeta (13) primers were used in the PCR. This table comes from immunoSEQ multiplex PCR, and its TCRdb copy is limited to in-frame clones, with some not included. The sample carries approximately 160,000 clones, approximately 75% recorded once. The sample comes from a study of cytomegalovirus exposure and HLA in healthy donors. From germline, CDR1 is SGHRS and CDR2 YFSETQ. V was pared by 3 bases and J by 2 bases, with 6 bases of the junction left unmatched. CDR3 length: 16 amino acids. General observations from the study: Roughly uniform sequencing depth across donors was assumed, possibly incorrectly. Listed as cytomegalovirus-associated were 164 TCR beta chains.

The chain recombines TRBV5-1 with TRBJ1-3; 9 nucleotides align to TRBD1. The receptor's source is a woman aged 18-30 years in good health and CMV-seronegative. What was sequenced was PBMCs. The CDR3 region is CASSWDRVTTGNTIYF. The CDR3 DNA is TGCGCCAGCAGCTGGGACAGGGTAACCACTGGAAACACCATATATTTT.